The 15 T cell receptor beta chains listed next were all sequenced from one sample in a study of blood T cell repertoires in COVID-19. Repertoires were generated with immunoSEQ multiplex PCR, while TCRdb's copy carries only in-frame clones and drops some. This table has some 350,000 clones, 75% to 90% appearing once. Sequencing was carried out using peripheral blood. These TCRs come from a woman between 45 and 60 years old with COVID-19, enrolled during active disease.

The chain recombines TRBV25-1 with TRBJ2-1, with TRBD2 matching over 7 bases. In germline, CDR1 is MGHDK, CDR2 SYGVNS. Trimming at V came to 6 bases and at J to 9 bases, leaving 11 bases not matched to a gene. The CDR3 runs 14 residues. CDR3: CASRSGLVSGEQFF. The CDR3 bases are TGTGCCAGCAGATCCGGACTAGTTTCAGGTGAGCAGTTCTTC.

This chain joins TRBV5-8 and TRBJ1-1, with D perhaps TRBD1 (5 bases). This CDR3 has 12 residues. CDR1 and CDR2 (germline): SGHTS, YDEGEE. V lost 9 bases and J lost 7, with 16 bases in between. The CDR3 sequence is CATRIGGFEAFF. In DNA form, the CDR3 reads TGTGCCACTCGGATTGGGGGGTTTGAAGCTTTCTTT.

The V call is TRBV7-8, the J call TRBJ2-7; TRBD1 is a possible D gene (6 bases). This CDR3 contains 15 residues. Germline CDR1 and CDR2: SGHVS and FQNEAQ. V gave up 0 bases and J gave up 0 bases, with 9 bases separating them. CDR3 region: CASSLAGTRSYEQYF. CDR3 bases: TGTGCCAGCAGCTTAGCTGGGACACGCTCCTACGAGCAGTACTTC.

The J gene is TRBJ2-2, the V gene TRBV11-3; 10 bases agree with TRBD1. CDR3 size: 17 residues. Germline CDR1 reads SGHNT; CDR2 reads YENEEA. With 5 bases clipped from V and 4 bases from J, the junction kept 10 bases outside the gene matches. In DNA, the CDR3 is TGTGCCAGCAGCCGGACGGGGGGACAGGGGAGCACCGGGGAGCTGTTTTTT. Amino acid sequence: CASSRTGGQGSTGELFF.

The chain employs TRBV6-2 or TRBV6-3 and TRBJ2-7, with 8 bases matching TRBD2. CDR1 MNHEY and CDR2 SVGEGT come from the germline V gene. V dropped 2 bases and J dropped 5; count of bases not matched to a gene: 5. CDR3 length: 14 amino acids. CDR3 nucleotides: TGTGCCAGCAGTTACGTCGGGACTAGTGACGAGCAGTACTTC. Amino acid sequence: CASSYVGTSDEQYF.

The V gene is TRBV2, the J gene TRBJ1-1; the D gene is possibly TRBD1 (5 bases). CDR3 size: 14 residues. Deletions cut 4 bases from V and 1 base from J, with 10 bases between. Germline V gene lookup returns CDR1 SNHLY and CDR2 FYNNEI. The CDR3 here is CASSAGLGNTEAFF. In nucleotides, the CDR3 is TGTGCCAGCAGTGCGGGACTCGGGAACACTGAAGCTTTCTTT.

This sequence joins TRBV9 and TRBJ2-7; 7 bases agree with TRBD2. The germline V gene encodes CDR1 SGDLS and CDR2 YYNGEE. CDR3 size: 14 residues. V lost 3 bases, J lost 2 bases, and 5 bases stayed unmatched. The CDR3 nucleotides are TGTGCCAGCAGCGAGGTGGGGGGGACCTACGAGCAGTACTTC. Its protein is CASSEVGGTYEQYF.

The V and J genes are TRBV29-1 and TRBJ1-1, with D possibly being TRBD1 (5 bases). Germline V CDR1 and CDR2: SQVTM, ANQGSEA. V was pared by 6 bases and J by 6 bases, with 23 bases between. This CDR3 is built from 15 residues. The CDR3 loop is CSVSRQLVTTSEAFF. The CDR3 DNA is TGCAGCGTGAGCCGACAGCTTGTCACGACCTCTGAAGCTTTCTTT.

This rearrangement joins TRBV11-2 to TRBJ2-1, with TRBD2 as a possible D gene (6 bases). V was pared by 5 bases and J by 4 bases, with 15 bases between. This CDR3 spans 15 amino acids. Germline V lookup: CDR1 SGHAT, CDR2 FQNNGV. The CDR3 sequence: CASSPMGLAYNEQFF. Here the CDR3 DNA reads TGTGCCAGCAGCCCCATGGGACTGGCATACAATGAGCAGTTCTTC.

This clone occurred a few times. One end of the junction fails to match germline, which may point to a read error. This chain connects TRBV7-7 to TRBJ2-2; TRBD2 agrees at 9 bases. The germline V gene has CDR1 SSHAT and CDR2 FNYEAQ (reference sequence). The CDR3 is 15 amino acids. The CDR3 is CASSFGTSITGELFF. The DNA for the CDR3 is TGTGCTAGCAGCTTCGGGACTAGCATCACCGGGGAGCTGTTTTTT.

The chain recombines TRBV7-7 with TRBJ2-5; 14 bases align to TRBD2. CDR1 is SSHAT and CDR2 is FNYEAQ in the germline V gene (reference sequence). The trim removed 5 bases at V and 5 bases at J, leaving 7 bases unmatched. CDR3 length equals 16 residues. The CDR3 spells CASSPGLAGGRETQYF. Written as DNA, the CDR3 is TGTGCCAGCAGCCCTGGACTAGCGGGGGGCCGGGAGACCCAGTACTTC.

The rearrangement uses TRBV6-5 and TRBJ2-1; D is uncertain. The V end lost 2 bases, the J end lost 7 bases, and 12 bases lay between the germline ends. Germline V gene lookup returns CDR1 MNHEY and CDR2 SVGAGI. The CDR3 runs to 14 residues. CDR3 amino acids: CASSYISARNEQFF. CDR3 nucleotide sequence: TGTGCCAGCAGTTACATATCGGCGAGGAATGAGCAGTTCTTC.

The CDR3 DNA reads TGTGCCAGCAGTTACCCTGGGACAGGTAACTACGAGCAGTACTTC. Its protein is CASSYPGTGNYEQYF. The chain uses TRBV6-5 and TRBJ2-7; the match to TRBD1 covers 8 bases. The CDR3 contains 15 residues. Germline-derived CDR1 and CDR2 are MNHEY and SVGAGI. J lost 3 bases, V lost 2 bases, and 6 bases had no gene match.

CDR3 in DNA: TGTGCCAGCAGCCCTCTCCCGGGACAGCCCGGAGGGGCCCTCCACTTT. As protein: CASSPLPGQPGGALHF. This rearrangement joins TRBV11-2 to TRBJ1-6, with TRBD1 matching over 7 bases. J lost 14 bases, V lost 5 bases, and 18 bases had no gene match. CDR3 length: 16 residues. Germline CDR1 reads SGHAT; CDR2 reads FQNNGV.

The gene calls are TRBV19 and TRBJ1-1; 9 bases are shared with TRBD1. This CDR3 comprises 17 residues. J was trimmed by 0 bases and V by 5 bases; bases with no gene match: 10. Germline V lookup: CDR1 LNHDA, CDR2 SQIVND (reference sequence). This CDR3 reads CASSVRTGARLNTEAFF. The CDR3 region has the DNA TGTGCCAGTAGTGTCCGGACAGGGGCACGTTTGAACACTGAAGCTTTCTTT. The full variable domain, with the rest looked up from reference TRBV19 and TRBJ1-1, is DGGITQSPKYLFRKEGQNVTLSCEQNLNHDAMYWYRQDPGQGLRLIYYSQIVNDFQKGDIAEGYSVSREKKESFPLTVTSAQKNPTAFYLCASSVRTGARLNTEAFFGQGTRLTVV.